This TCR beta chain comes out of a study of T cell responses to AZD1222 COVID-19 vaccine. Findings and limits, study-wide: Spike-specific TCR breadth and depth both grew after two AZD1222 doses.

As concerns this clone: The antigen is undetermined.

This CDR3 spans 15 amino acids. Per germline, CDR1 LNHDA and CDR2 SQIVND (reference sequence). V was cut by 7 bases and J by 0 bases, with 13 bases left in between. Assay used: immunoSEQ multiplex PCR; TCRdb lists only in-frame clones, some missing. The data hold about 180,000 clones, with about 90% observed a single time. The TCR was taken from an adult who received the AZD1222 COVID-19 vaccine. This chain joins TRBV19 and TRBJ1-5; the D is unclear. Sequences were derived from peripheral blood, sampled 28 days after the second AZD1222 dose. The CDR3 here is CASIHDRYSNQPQHF. The CDR3, as DNA: TGTGCCAGTATACATGATCGATATAGCAATCAGCCCCAGCATTTT.